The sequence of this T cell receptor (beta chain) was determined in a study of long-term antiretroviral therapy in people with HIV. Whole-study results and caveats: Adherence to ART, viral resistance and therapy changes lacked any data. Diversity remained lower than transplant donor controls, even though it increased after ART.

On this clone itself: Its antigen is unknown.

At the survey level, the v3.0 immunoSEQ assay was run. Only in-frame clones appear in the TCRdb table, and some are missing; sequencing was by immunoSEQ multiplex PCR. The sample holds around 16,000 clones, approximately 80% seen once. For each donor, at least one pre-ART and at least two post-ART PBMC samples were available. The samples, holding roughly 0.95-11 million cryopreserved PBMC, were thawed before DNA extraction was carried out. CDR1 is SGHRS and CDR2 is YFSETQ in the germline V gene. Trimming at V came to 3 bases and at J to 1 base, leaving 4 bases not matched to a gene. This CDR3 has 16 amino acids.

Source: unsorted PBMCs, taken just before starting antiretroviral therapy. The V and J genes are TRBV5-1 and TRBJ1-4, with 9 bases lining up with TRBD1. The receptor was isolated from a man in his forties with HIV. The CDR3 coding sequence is TGCGCCAGCAGCTGGGGGGACAGGGAAACTAATGAAAAACTGTTTTTT. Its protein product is CASSWGDRETNEKLFF.